In its sample, the clone carrying this T cell receptor (beta chain) was seen a few times. Antigen unknown. Sequence at one end of the junction differs from germline and may be a read error. This table comes from immunoSEQ multiplex PCR, and its TCRdb copy is limited to in-frame clones, with some not included. Of 100,000 to 150,000 clones in the sample, about nine tenths are singletons; the top ten hold about 1.9%. The sample originates from a study of T cell responses to AZD1222 COVID-19 vaccine. Study-wide findings and caveats: Most donors were white British and more were female, and clonal diversity was possibly underestimated. Repertoires in all cases were sampled only once the peak T cell response had passed. Per reports, nearly half of all spike-specific TCRs target regions that are unmutated in variants. Vaccine-associated CD4 TCRs spanned spike, dominant at 160-218 and 743-854.

The CDR3 totals 14 residues. Germline V gene lookup returns CDR1 KGHSH and CDR2 LQKENI. This TCR was recovered from an adult who received the AZD1222 COVID-19 vaccine. The sample here was peripheral blood, taken 28 days after the second AZD1222 dose. The chain combines TRBV18 with TRBJ1-5; D is ambiguous. The CDR3 region has the DNA TGTGCCAGCTCCCCACCGGGTGGGTATGAGCCCCAGCATTTT. Residues: CASSPPGGYEPQHF.